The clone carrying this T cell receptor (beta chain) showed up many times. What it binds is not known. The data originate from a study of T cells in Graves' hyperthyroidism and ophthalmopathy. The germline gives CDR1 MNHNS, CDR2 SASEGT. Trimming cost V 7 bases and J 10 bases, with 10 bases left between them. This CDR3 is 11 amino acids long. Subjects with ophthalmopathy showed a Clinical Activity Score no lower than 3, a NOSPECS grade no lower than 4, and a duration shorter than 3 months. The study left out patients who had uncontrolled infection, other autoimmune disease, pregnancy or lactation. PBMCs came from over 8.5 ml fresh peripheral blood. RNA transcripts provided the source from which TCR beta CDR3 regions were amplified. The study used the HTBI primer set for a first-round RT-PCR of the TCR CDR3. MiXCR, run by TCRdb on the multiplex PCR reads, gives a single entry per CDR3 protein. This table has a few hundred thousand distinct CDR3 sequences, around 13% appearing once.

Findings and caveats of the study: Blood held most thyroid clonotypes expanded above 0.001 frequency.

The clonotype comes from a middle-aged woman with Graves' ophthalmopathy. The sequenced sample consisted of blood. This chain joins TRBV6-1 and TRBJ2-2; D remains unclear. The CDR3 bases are TGTGCCAGCAATCACCTGGAGGAGCTGTTTTTT. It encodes CASNHLEELFF.